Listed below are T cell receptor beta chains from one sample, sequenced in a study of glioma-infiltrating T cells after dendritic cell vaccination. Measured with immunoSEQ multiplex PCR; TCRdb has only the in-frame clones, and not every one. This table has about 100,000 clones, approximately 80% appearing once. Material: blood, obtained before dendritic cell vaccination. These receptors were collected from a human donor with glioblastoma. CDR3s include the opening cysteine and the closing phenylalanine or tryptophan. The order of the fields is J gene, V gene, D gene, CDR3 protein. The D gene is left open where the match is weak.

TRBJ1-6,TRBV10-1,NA,CASSESLRNSPLHF
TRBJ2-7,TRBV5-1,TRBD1,CASSSWTGVLYEQYF
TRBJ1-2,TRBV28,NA,CASSFSVYGYTF
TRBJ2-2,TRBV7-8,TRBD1,CASSPYRGNTGELFF
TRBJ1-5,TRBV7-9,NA,CASSLGTASNQPQHF
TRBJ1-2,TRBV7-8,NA,CASSTRVDNYGYTF
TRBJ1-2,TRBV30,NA,CAWSLRANYGYTF
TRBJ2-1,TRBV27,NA,CASRTPMRNEQFF
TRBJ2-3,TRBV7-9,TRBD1,CASSSSDDRASTDTQYF
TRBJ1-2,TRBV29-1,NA,CSVVWQHYGYTF
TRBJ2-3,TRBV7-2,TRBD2,CAATGAGGTYTDTQYF
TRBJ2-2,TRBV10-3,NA,CAISWASGELFF